This section outlines one T cell receptor (beta chain) sequence together with its context. The data were produced by immunoSEQ multiplex PCR, yet TCRdb's version contains in-frame clones alone and is incomplete. The table shows about 320,000 clones, with under 90% occurring only once. The CDR3 is made up of 17 amino acids. The V and J ends lost 2 bases and 0 bases, in that order; junction bases with no gene match: 2. Germline loops: CDR1 SGDLS, CDR2 YYNGEE. In terms of age and location, participants ranged from roughly 18 to 90 years and lived in about 25 US areas. Two consecutive negative NP/OP PCR tests, clearance, or resolved symptoms defined Cohort 3 recovery. The data were taken from a study of blood T cell repertoires in COVID-19.

Specimen: PBMCs or T cells enriched from blood (not recorded which). The J gene is TRBJ2-1, the V gene TRBV9; TRBD2 agrees at 13 bases. The receptor was isolated from a man between 60 and 70 years old who had recovered from COVID-19. CDR3 coding DNA: TGTGCCAGCAGCGTTTGGACTAGCGGGAGCTCCTACAATGAGCAGTTCTTC. Amino acids: CASSVWTSGSSYNEQFF.